Following are 27 T cell receptor beta chains from one sample sequenced in a study of blood T cell repertoires in COVID-19 (TCRdb year 2020). Library construction relied on the immunoSEQ multiplex PCR assay. TCRdb carries this immuneACCESS record with in-frame sequences only. Its versions omit some clonotypes, under half of them owing to an unresolved V gene in the studies checked, with the rest unexplained. Present in this sample are about 100,000 clones, 91% of which were seen just once. Clones ranked in the top ten supply about 1.8% of the sample. The sample taken for sequencing was peripheral blood. These receptors originate from a human donor with active COVID-19. The donor label of this sample is uncertain.

This chain uses TRBV3-1 (or the pseudogene TRBV3-2) with TRBJ2-6; 8 bases line up with TRBD1. Germline assignment: CDR1 LGHDT and CDR2 YNNKEL (reference sequence). The ends lost 4 bases at V and 0 bases at J; junction bases unmatched: 5. This CDR3 is built from 17 residues. The CDR3 protein is CASSLGQGSSGANVLTF. The CDR3 nucleotides are TGTGCCAGCAGCCTCGGACAGGGCAGCTCTGGGGCCAACGTCCTGACTTTC.

The gene calls are TRBV2 and TRBJ2-7; TRBD1 aligns across 7 bases. Germline V CDR1 and CDR2: SNHLY, FYNNEI. There are 13 residues in the CDR3. J gave up 1 base and V 7 bases, and 4 bases lay outside the gene matches. CDR3 protein: CASKDRVSYEQYF. The CDR3 DNA follows: TGTGCCAGCAAAGACAGGGTATCCTACGAGCAGTACTTC. Drawing the rest from reference TRBV2 and TRBJ2-7, the complete variable domain is EPEVTQTPSHQVTQMGQEVILRCVPISNHLYFYWYRQILGQKVEFLVSFYNNEISEKSEIFDDQFSVERPDGSNFTLKIRSTKLEDSAMYFCASKDRVSYEQYFGPGTRLTVT.

The chain links TRBV5-4 to TRBJ1-6, with TRBD1 as a possible D gene (6 bases). The V end was cut by 3 bases, the J end by 7 bases, with 14 bases between. CDR1 and CDR2 from the germline V gene are SGHNT and YYREEE (reference sequence). The CDR3 runs 15 residues. CDR3 sequence (DNA): TGTGCCAGCAGCTCCCCGACAGGCAGCAATTCACCCCTCCACTTT. Encoded protein: CASSSPTGSNSPLHF.

The V and J genes are TRBV19 and TRBJ2-5; the D gene is possibly TRBD1 (5 bases). The CDR3 is 14 residues long. V shed 3 bases and J shed 2 bases, with 10 bases lying between them. CDR1 LNHDA and CDR2 SQIVND come from the germline V gene (reference sequence). Here the CDR3 reads CASSIGAGQETQYF. The DNA of the CDR3 is TGTGCCAGTAGTATTGGCGCAGGGCAAGAGACCCAGTACTTC.

The chain combines TRBV7-8 with TRBJ1-3, with D possibly being TRBD1 (6 bases). Germline lookup yields CDR1 SGHVS and CDR2 FQNEAQ. The CDR3 has 14 residues. The ends were cut back, 3 bases at V and 5 bases at J, with 11 bases in the middle. The CDR3 nucleotides read TGTGCCAGCAGCTTCATGACAGGTCGAAACACCATATATTTT. Protein: CASSFMTGRNTIYF.

The chain recombines TRBV9 with TRBJ1-2; no firm D call. V lost 7 bases and J 8 bases, leaving 12 bases between the germline ends. Per the germline V gene, CDR1 is SGDLS and CDR2 is YYNGEE. This CDR3 spans 11 amino acids. This CDR3 reads CASGGLEGYTF. In nucleotides, the CDR3 is TGTGCCAGCGGAGGACTAGAGGGCTACACCTTC.

This clone was recorded once. The chain carries TRBV7-7 and TRBJ2-1; TRBD1 aligns across 7 bases. CDR3 length: 13 residues. CDR1 and CDR2 from the germline V gene are SSHAT and FNYEAQ (reference sequence). Germline trimming cut 5 bases from V and 9 bases from J; bases unmatched to any gene: 7. This chain's CDR3 is CASSLQTGTEQFF. The CDR3 nucleotides read TGTGCCAGCAGCCTACAGACAGGGACTGAGCAGTTCTTC.

The genes are TRBV29-1 and TRBJ1-1; 12 bases map to TRBD1. This CDR3 region has 16 residues. The germline CDR1 and CDR2 sequences are SQVTM and ANQGSEA. J gave up 3 bases and V 7 bases, and 12 bases lay outside the gene matches. CDR3 coding DNA: TGCAGCGCCCTCGGGACAGGGGGCGCAGAATACACTGAAGCTTTCTTT. This encodes CSALGTGGAEYTEAFF.

The chain recombines TRBV11-3 with TRBJ1-6; D not resolved. From germline, CDR1 is SGHNT and CDR2 YENEEA. V was trimmed by 4 bases and J by 8 bases, leaving 9 bases between them. The CDR3 has 13 amino acids. The CDR3 loop reads CASSSDSDSPLHF. The CDR3 nucleotides are TGTGCCAGCAGCTCCGATTCGGATTCACCCCTCCACTTT. The full variable domain, rest sourced from reference TRBV11-3 and TRBJ1-6, is EAGVVQSPRYKIIEKKQPVAFWCNPISGHNTLYWYLQNLGQGPELLIRYENEEAVDDSQLPKDRFSAERLKGVDSTLKIQPAELGDSAVYLCASSSDSDSPLHFGNGTRLTVT.

The chain links TRBV19 to TRBJ1-1, with D hard to call. Germline values: CDR1 LNHDA, CDR2 SQIVND (reference sequence). The CDR3 covers 15 residues. The germline V and J ends were trimmed by 4 bases and 1 base, with 13 bases remaining between them. This chain's CDR3 is CASSKKALKNTEAFF. Here the CDR3 DNA reads TGTGCCAGTAGTAAAAAAGCCCTCAAGAACACTGAAGCTTTCTTT. The full variable domain, its missing parts supplied by reference TRBV19 and TRBJ1-1, is DGGITQSPKYLFRKEGQNVTLSCEQNLNHDAMYWYRQDPGQGLRLIYYSQIVNDFQKGDIAEGYSVSREKKESFPLTVTSAQKNPTAFYLCASSKKALKNTEAFFGQGTRLTVV.

V gene TRBV2 combines with J gene TRBJ2-7; 10 positions agree with TRBD2. The junction had 6 bases not matched to a gene; V was cut back by 6 bases and J by 4 bases. The germline CDR1 and CDR2 sequences are SNHLY and FYNNEI. This CDR3 is 14 amino acids long. CDR3 DNA: TGTGCCAGCAGACCCGCGGGACTAGCGTACGAGCAGTACTTC. As protein: CASRPAGLAYEQYF.

This clone showed up just once. The CDR3 bases are TGTGCCAGCAGCCGGGGACAGGGAGGGGAGCTGTTTTTT. Its protein is CASSRGQGGELFF. V is TRBV11-3 and J is TRBJ2-2; 9 nucleotides match TRBD1. CDR1 SGHNT and CDR2 YENEEA come from the germline V gene. This CDR3 region has 13 residues. J was trimmed by 8 bases and V by 5 bases; bases with no gene match: 3.

CDR3 sequence reads: CASSRAGGNYGYTF. DNA of the CDR3: TGTGCCAGCAGTAGGGCGGGGGGCAACTATGGCTACACCTTC. The chain uses TRBV27 and TRBJ1-2; TRBD1 might be the D (6 bases). The V and J ends lost 5 bases and 2 bases respectively, with 12 bases between them. The CDR3 has 14 residues. From germline, CDR1 is MNHEY and CDR2 SMNVEV (reference sequence).

Only a few counts were recorded for this clone. This sequence joins TRBV5-1 and TRBJ1-2, with TRBD1 matching 7 bases. Germline CDR1 SGHRS, CDR2 YFSETQ. This CDR3 contains 13 residues. With V trimmed by 2 bases and J by 10 bases, 8 bases remained unmatched. As DNA, the CDR3 is TGCGCCAGCAGCTTTGACAGGGATAATTACTACACCTTC. It codes for CASSFDRDNYYTF.

The rearrangement uses TRBV5-4 and TRBJ2-4; 7 bases agree with TRBD1. V shed 0 bases and J 5 bases; nucleotides not matched to a gene: 8. Germline CDR1 reads SGHNT; CDR2 reads YYREEE (reference sequence). The CDR3 has 16 residues. CDR3 bases: TGTGCCAGCAGCTTGGGACTCGGGACAGAGGAAAACATTCAGTACTTC. Its protein product is CASSLGLGTEENIQYF. The whole variable domain, filled in from reference TRBV5-4 and TRBJ2-4, reads ETGVTQSPTHLIKTRGQQVTLRCSSQSGHNTVSWYQQALGQGPQFIFQYYREEENGRGNFPPRFSGLQFPNYSSELNVNALELDDSALYLCASSLGLGTEENIQYFGAGTRLSVL.

The rearrangement uses TRBV12-3 or TRBV12-4 and TRBJ1-2; possible D gene TRBD1, 5 bases. The V gene lost 6 bases and the J gene lost 6 bases, with 14 bases spanning the gap. The CDR3 is 13 residues long. CDR3 region: CASSFLGVNGYTF. The CDR3 nucleotides read TGTGCCAGCAGCTTCCTAGGGGTAAATGGCTACACCTTC.

This chain links TRBV2 with TRBJ1-1; D is ambiguous. This CDR3 is 15 amino acids long. Germline V CDR1 and CDR2: SNHLY, FYNNEI. The V end was cut by 2 bases, the J end by 1 base, with 11 bases between. In DNA, the CDR3 is TGTGCCAGCAGTGAATGGTTCAGCGAGAACACTGAAGCTTTCTTT. As protein: CASSEWFSENTEAFF.

The chain carries TRBV2 and TRBJ2-2; 7 nucleotides agree with TRBD1. From germline, CDR1 is SNHLY and CDR2 FYNNEI. Losses at the gene ends were 4 bases for V and 1 base for J; bases not matched to a gene: 3. There are 15 residues in the CDR3. Here the CDR3 reads CASSGGTVNTGELFF. CDR3 nucleotide sequence: TGTGCCAGCAGTGGGGGGACAGTGAACACCGGGGAGCTGTTTTTT.

The chain couples TRBV5-4 to TRBJ2-5; 8 bases align to TRBD1. Looked up from germline, CDR1 is SGHNT and CDR2 is YYREEE (reference sequence). J was trimmed by 2 bases and V by 4 bases; bases with no gene match: 4. This CDR3 spans 14 amino acids. In nucleotides, the CDR3 is TGTGCCAGCAGCCTAGACAGGGGACAAGAGACCCAGTACTTC. Its translation: CASSLDRGQETQYF.

The chain is built from TRBV10-3 and TRBJ1-1; possible D gene TRBD1, 5 bases. Trimming removed 0 bases at V and 1 base at J, with 9 bases between. The CDR3 totals 15 residues. Germline CDR1 is ENHRY and CDR2 is SYGVKD. The CDR3 DNA follows: TGTGCCATCAGTGAGTCGGGGGAGGGGAACACTGAAGCTTTCTTT. Translating it yields CAISESGEGNTEAFF.

This chain uses TRBV6-5 with TRBJ1-2, with TRBD1 identical over 7 bases. Trimming at V came to 6 bases and at J to 6 bases, leaving 10 bases not matched to a gene. In germline, CDR1 is MNHEY, CDR2 SVGAGI. The CDR3 totals 14 residues. The CDR3 spells CASSPGTETDGYTF. The CDR3, as DNA: TGTGCCAGCAGCCCCGGGACAGAAACCGATGGCTACACCTTC.

This rearrangement joins TRBV6-4 to TRBJ1-1; D might be TRBD1 (5 bases). Trimming shortened V by 6 bases and J by 8 bases, and 16 bases separated the two germline ends. The CDR3 sequence is 13 residues long. Germline CDR1 and CDR2: MRHNA and SNTAGT. CDR3 nucleotide sequence: TGTGCCAGCAGGCCACGGCCTGGGGCAGAAGCTTTCTTT. Translation: CASRPRPGAEAFF.

The CDR3: CASTGLAGVYNEQFF. The DNA for the CDR3 is TGCGCCAGCACTGGACTAGCGGGTGTCTACAATGAGCAGTTCTTC. The chain is built from TRBV10-2 and TRBJ2-1; 11 positions agree with TRBD2. After removal of 7 bases from V and 3 bases from J, the junction contained 5 bases not matched to a gene. CDR1 and CDR2 (germline): WSHSY, SAAADI. This CDR3 spans 15 amino acids.

This chain links TRBV28 with TRBJ2-7, with D possibly being TRBD1 (5 bases). There are 13 residues in the CDR3. Germline V gives CDR1 MDHEN, CDR2 SYDVKM. The V end lost 7 bases, the J end lost 5 bases, and 15 bases lay between the germline ends. The CDR3 nucleotides read TGTGCCAGCACCCCAGACAGTAATCACGAGCAGTACTTC. This gives the protein CASTPDSNHEQYF.

This rearrangement joins TRBV5-1 to TRBJ2-2; TRBD1 aligns across 9 bases. Germline assignment: CDR1 SGHRS and CDR2 YFSETQ. J gave up 4 bases and V 4 bases, and 8 bases lay outside the gene matches. The CDR3 consists of 16 residues. The CDR3 here is CASSGLTGGGTGELFF. The DNA of the CDR3 is TGCGCCAGCAGCGGACTGACAGGGGGAGGCACCGGGGAGCTGTTTTTT.

The chain carries TRBV6-5 and TRBJ1-2, with 7 bases lining up with TRBD1. Germline V gene sequence: CDR1 MNHEY, CDR2 SVGAGI. The CDR3 totals 14 residues. Trimming took 8 bases from V and 3 from J; bases not matched to a gene: 9. CDR3 region: CASGGQGEYYGYTF. CDR3 nucleotides: TGTGCCAGCGGGGGTCAGGGGGAGTACTATGGCTACACCTTC.

The chain joins TRBV25-1 to TRBJ2-5, with 9 bases aligning to TRBD2. This CDR3 comprises 16 residues. Germline V gene lookup returns CDR1 MGHDK and CDR2 SYGVNS. The V gene end was trimmed by 4 bases and the J gene end by 1 base; junction bases not matched to a gene: 7. In DNA, the CDR3 is TGTGCCAGCAGTGCACAGCGGGGGGCGAGCCAAGAGACCCAGTACTTC. It specifies CASSAQRGASQETQYF.